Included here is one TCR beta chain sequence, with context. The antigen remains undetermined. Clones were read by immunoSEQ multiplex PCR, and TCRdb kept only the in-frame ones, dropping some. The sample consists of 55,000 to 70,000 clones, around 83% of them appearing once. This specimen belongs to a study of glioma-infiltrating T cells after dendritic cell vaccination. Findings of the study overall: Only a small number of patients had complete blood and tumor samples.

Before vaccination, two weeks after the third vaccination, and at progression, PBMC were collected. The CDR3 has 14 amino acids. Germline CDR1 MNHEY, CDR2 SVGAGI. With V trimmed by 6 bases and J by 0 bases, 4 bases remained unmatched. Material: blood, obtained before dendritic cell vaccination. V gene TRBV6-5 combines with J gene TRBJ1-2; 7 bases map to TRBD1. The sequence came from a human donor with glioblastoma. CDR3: CASRKGTANYGYTF. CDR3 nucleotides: TGTGCCAGCAGAAAGGGGACAGCTAACTATGGCTACACCTTC.